These 8 T cell receptor beta chains share one sample of origin, sequenced in a study of OX40 agonist ivuxolimab in advanced cancers. Produced via immunoSEQ multiplex PCR; TCRdb's table is partial and in-frame only. The sample consists of tens of thousands of clones, roughly nine tenths of them appearing once. This specimen was CD4+ or CD8+ T cells sorted from blood, taken in a trial of the OX40 agonist ivuxolimab. These receptors all stem from an adult with an advanced solid tumor such as melanoma, head and neck, liver or kidney cancer.

The chain links TRBV19 to TRBJ2-1, with TRBD2 identical over 7 bases. CDR1 is LNHDA, CDR2 SQIVND, per germline (reference sequence). V gave up 5 bases and J gave up 3 bases; unmatched junction bases: 7. The CDR3 covers 15 residues. The DNA of the CDR3 is TGTGCCAGTAGTGAAACTAGCGCGGTCTACAATGAGCAGTTCTTC. It is translated as CASSETSAVYNEQFF.

This clone has just a few counts. The J gene is TRBJ2-5, the V gene TRBV2, with D unresolved. V lost 6 bases to trimming and J lost 2 bases, with 7 bases between them. The CDR3 is 12 amino acids. CDR1 and CDR2 (germline): SNHLY, FYNNEI. The CDR3 DNA is TGTGCCAGCAGGGGCAAGCAAGAGACCCAGTACTTC. Translation gives CASRGKQETQYF.

The rearrangement links TRBV7-9 to TRBJ2-1; D is undetermined. V lost 6 bases and J 2 bases, leaving 14 bases between the germline ends. The germline CDR1 and CDR2 sequences are SEHNR and FQNEAQ (reference sequence). The CDR3 loop spans 15 amino acids. In DNA form, the CDR3 reads TGTGCCAGCAGTCAGGTCGGATCAGCCTACAATGAGCAGTTCTTC. This codes for CASSQVGSAYNEQFF. Supplemented by reference TRBV7-9 and TRBJ2-1, the full variable domain reads DTGVSQNPRHKITKRGQNVTFRCDPISEHNRLYWYRQTLGQGPEFLTYFQNEAQLEKSRLLSDRFSAERPKGSFSTLEIQRTEQGDSAMYLCASSQVGSAYNEQFFGPGTRLTVL.

This clone was seen a handful of times. The rearrangement links TRBV23-1 to TRBJ1-5; D ambiguous. TRBV23-1 is an ORF, and what it does is uncertain. V was pared by 2 bases and J by 4 bases, with 3 bases between. This CDR3 is built from 12 residues. The chain's CDR3 is CASSQPNQPQHF. The CDR3 DNA follows: TGCGCCAGCAGTCAACCAAATCAGCCCCAGCATTTT.

The V and J genes are TRBV14 and TRBJ1-6; the match to TRBD1 covers 7 bases. V shed 6 bases and J 1 base; nucleotides not matched to a gene: 9. This CDR3 is 17 amino acids long. CDR1 is SGHDN, CDR2 FVKESK, per germline. CDR3 coding DNA: TGTGCCAGCAGTCCAGGGACAGCTCTTTCCTATAATTCACCCCTCCACTTT. Amino acids: CASSPGTALSYNSPLHF.

V gene TRBV9 combines with J gene TRBJ2-2, with 11 bases identical to TRBD2. Looked up from germline, CDR1 is SGDLS and CDR2 is YYNGEE. V gave up 3 bases and J gave up 5 bases; unmatched junction bases: 6. This CDR3 comprises 16 residues. The CDR3 reads CASSDGTSGPTGELFF. In nucleotides, the CDR3 is TGTGCCAGCAGCGACGGGACTAGCGGCCCGACCGGGGAGCTGTTTTTT.

The chain couples TRBV11-2 to TRBJ2-7; D not certain. The CDR3 runs to 16 residues. Trimming stripped 1 base from V and 4 bases from J, with 17 bases between. Germline assignment: CDR1 SGHAT and CDR2 FQNNGV. CDR3 DNA: TGTGCCAGCAGCTTAGCGTTGCGAACAAGGATGTACGAGCAGTACTTC. Translated: CASSLALRTRMYEQYF.

CDR3 sequence reads: CASVHLNEQFF. In nucleotides, the CDR3 is TGTGCCAGCGTCCACTTGAATGAGCAGTTCTTC. The chain carries TRBV2 and TRBJ2-1; D remains unclear. Trimming pared 8 bases from V and 7 bases from J, leaving 9 bases between. The CDR3 has 11 amino acids. Germline-derived CDR1 and CDR2 are SNHLY and FYNNEI.